These T cell receptor beta chains were read from a single sample in a study of blood T cell repertoires in COVID-19. Here immunoSEQ multiplex PCR was the method, and the copy in TCRdb shows in-frame clones only, minus some. The sample contains over 100,000 clones, around three quarters of which appear only once. Specimen: peripheral blood. The source of these receptors is a man in his sixties with active or convalescent COVID-19. Each CDR3 is given with its conserved first and last residue. The D gene is left open where the match is weak. Not all rows give a size; the values are once, few, many and, for expanded clones, a class.

size | J | V | D | DNA | CDR3
. | TRBJ1-1 | TRBV11-2 | . | TGTGCCAGCAGCCCGTCAGGGCCGCGGAACACTGAAGCTTTCTTT | CASSPSGPRNTEAFF
. | TRBJ2-3 | TRBV29-1 | TRBD2 | TGCAGCGTTGTTGGAAGCGGGAGAACAGATACGCAGTATTTT | CSVVGSGRTDTQYF
few | TRBJ1-3 | TRBV19 | . | TGTGCCAGTAGTACCTCCTCCTCTGGAAACACCATATATTTT | CASSTSSSGNTIYF
once | TRBJ1-1 | TRBV6-5 | . | TGTGCCGGAACGGACAGCCCGAACACTGAAGCTTTCTTT | CAGTDSPNTEAFF
. | TRBJ2-7 | TRBV19 | . | TGTGCCAGTAGTGAAACAGGACCCTACGAGCAGTACTTC | CASSETGPYEQYF
. | TRBJ1-1 | TRBV3-1/TRBV3-2 | TRBD1 | TGTGCCAGCAGCTCGACAGGGTATACTGAAGCTTTCTTT | CASSSTGYTEAFF
. | TRBJ2-3 | TRBV2 | . | TGTGCCACTGCGGCGGGTCTAAGGGATACGCAGTATTTT | CATAAGLRDTQYF
. | TRBJ2-7 | TRBV7-9 | TRBD1 | TGTGCCAGCAGCTTAGGGGGGACAGGTTCTGACGAGCAGTACTTC | CASSLGGTGSDEQYF
. | TRBJ2-1 | TRBV18 | TRBD1 | TGTGCCAGCTCCCAGGACAGGGGGAATGAGCAGTTCTTC | CASSQDRGNEQFF
. | TRBJ2-5 | TRBV5-1 | . | TGCGCCAGCAGTCGGACAGAAGGAGAGACCCAGTACTTC | CASSRTEGETQYF
. | TRBJ2-4 | TRBV19 | . | TGTGCCAGTAGTCATAAACAGGGCGCCAAAAACATTCAGTACTTC | CASSHKQGAKNIQYF
. | TRBJ2-5 | TRBV27 | TRBD2 | TGTGCCAGCAGGCTCTCCGGGGGGGGCGAGACCCAGTACTTC | CASRLSGGGETQYF
. | TRBJ2-7 | TRBV4-1 | . | TGCGCCAGCAGCCAAGGGTTCTCAGGAGGGGGGGGGTACTCCTTCGAGCAGTACTTC | CASSQGFSGGGGYSFEQYF
. | TRBJ2-1 | TRBV5-4 | TRBD2 | TGTGCCAGCAGCCCCGGACTAGCGGGAGCCGGCGGTGGTGAGCAGTTCTTC | CASSPGLAGAGGGEQFF
. | TRBJ2-7 | TRBV7-6 | TRBD2 | TGTGCCAGCAGCCCTGACCATACTAGCGGGAGGGGCGAGCAGTACTTC | CASSPDHTSGRGEQYF
. | TRBJ2-4 | TRBV16 | . | TGTGCCAGCAGCCAATTCGGTGATACGCTAGCCAAAAACATTCAGTACTTC | CASSQFGDTLAKNIQYF
. | TRBJ2-7 | TRBV6-2/TRBV6-3 | TRBD1 | TGTGCCAGCAGTTACCCGACAGGGGGCTCTATCTACGAGCAGTACTTC | CASSYPTGGSIYEQYF
few | TRBJ1-1 | TRBV7-9 | TRBD1 | TGTGCCAGCAGCATCATACAGGGGGCTGAAGCTTTCTTT | CASSIIQGAEAFF
few | TRBJ2-1 | TRBV4-3 | TRBD2 | TGCGCCAGCAGCCCGGGACTAGCGGGAGCTCTTGAGCAGTTCTTC | CASSPGLAGALEQFF
. | TRBJ1-2 | TRBV19 | TRBD1 | TGTGCCAGTGCGACCGGGACAGGGGTTGTCTATGGCTACACCTTC | CASATGTGVVYGYTF
. | TRBJ1-4 | TRBV7-2 | TRBD1 | TGTGCCAGCAGCTGGACAGGGGATCAGGGAAAACTGTTTTTT | CASSWTGDQGKLFF
. | TRBJ2-3 | TRBV27 | . | TGTGCCAGCGTTGGAGGGAACACAGATACGCAGTATTTT | CASVGGNTDTQYF
. | TRBJ2-7 | TRBV29-1 | . | TGCAGCGTTAAAACAGCCTGGAATCCATACGAGCAGTACTTC | CSVKTAWNPYEQYF
. | TRBJ2-7 | TRBV6-1 | . | TGTGCCAGCAGTGAACGACAGACTAGAGCCCTCTTACGCGAGCAGTACTTC | CASSERQTRALLREQYF
. | TRBJ2-5 | TRBV27 | TRBD1 | TGTGCCAGCAGTTCCGGACAGGTGGGGACCCAGTACTTC | CASSSGQVGTQYF
. | TRBJ2-5 | TRBV12-3/TRBV12-4 | TRBD1 | TGTGCCAGCAGGACAGGGAACCAAGAGACCCAGTACTTC | CASRTGNQETQYF
. | TRBJ1-5 | TRBV2 | . | TGTGCCAGCAGTGGTCAAGGGGCAGGCCTTTTAAGCAATCAGCCCCAGCATTTT | CASSGQGAGLLSNQPQHF
. | TRBJ1-1 | TRBV29-1 | . | TGCAGCGTTGTGAGGATGAACACTGAAGCTTTCTTT | CSVVRMNTEAFF
few | TRBJ2-2 | TRBV19 | TRBD1 | TGTGCCAGTAGTATGCTGGGACAGGGAGTCACCGGGGAGCTGTTTTTT | CASSMLGQGVTGELFF
. | TRBJ2-5 | TRBV28 | TRBD1 | TGTGCCAGCAGCTTGGACAGGACGAGGGAGACCCAGTACTTC | CASSLDRTRETQYF
. | TRBJ1-4 | TRBV5-8 | . | TGTGCCAGCAGCTTGTACAGGGAGGGAGAAAAACTGTTTTTT | CASSLYREGEKLFF
. | TRBJ1-2 | TRBV27 | TRBD1 | TGTGCCACGCGGACAGGGGGTTATGGCTACACCTTC | CATRTGGYGYTF
. | TRBJ2-1 | TRBV24-1 | TRBD2 | TGTGCCACCAGTAAGGGTCGAGCGGGAGGGACCTCCTACAATGAGCAGTTCTTC | CATSKGRAGGTSYNEQFF
few | TRBJ2-1 | TRBV5-6 | . | TGTGCCAGCAGCCCTGTTCGGTACTACTCCTACAATGAGCAGTTCTTC | CASSPVRYYSYNEQFF
. | TRBJ1-5 | TRBV28 | . | TGTGCCAGCAGTTTCGCCGGCGGTAGCAATCAGCCCCAGCATTTT | CASSFAGGSNQPQHF
. | TRBJ2-5 | TRBV18 | TRBD2 | TGTGCCAGCTCAACCGGGACTAGCGGGAAAGAGACCCAGTACTTC | CASSTGTSGKETQYF
. | TRBJ1-6 | TRBV10-3 | . | TGTGCCATCAGCTCAGGGGATTCACCCCTCCACTTT | CAISSGDSPLHF
. | TRBJ1-6 | TRBV15 | TRBD1 | TGTGCCACCAGCAGACCCACACAGGGGAATAATTCACCCCTCCACTTT | CATSRPTQGNNSPLHF
. | TRBJ2-7 | TRBV7-9 | TRBD1 | TGTGCCGGGGGACAGGGCTCCTACGAGCAGTACTTC | CAGGQGSYEQYF
. | TRBJ1-2 | TRBV11-2 | . | TGTGCCAGCAGCTTAGAAGACAGAGAATATGGCTACACCTTC | CASSLEDREYGYTF
few | TRBJ2-7 | TRBV2 | TRBD1 | TGTGCCAGCAGTCCGACAGGGCAGCACTACGAGCAGTACTTC | CASSPTGQHYEQYF
. | TRBJ2-7 | TRBV6-5 | . | TGTGCCAGCATCCGCCCAGGGGTCTCCTACGAGCAGTACTTC | CASIRPGVSYEQYF
medium-sized | TRBJ2-7 | TRBV30 | . | TGTGCCTGGAGTGTACTGGGGCGCGAGCAGTACTTC | CAWSVLGREQYF
. | TRBJ2-5 | TRBV6-6 | . | TGTGCCAGTGCTCCGGTGCGGGAGACCCAGTACTTC | CASAPVRETQYF
. | TRBJ1-2 | TRBV10-3 | . | TGTGCCATCTCTAATATGGGGGGTGACGGTGGCTACACCTTC | CAISNMGGDGGYTF